These 30 T cell receptor beta chains were sequenced from one sample in a study of identical twins. MiXCR, applied by TCRdb to the 5' RACE reads, yields one record per CDR3 protein. The sample contains approximately 680,000 distinct CDR3 sequences, less than 9% of which appear only once. This sample was shared with a second study, whose subject was yellow fever vaccine responses in identical twins.

Sequencing input: PBMCs. The receptors come from a woman aged 18-29 years in good health.

There are many counts of this clonotype. This chain links TRBV6-6 with TRBJ1-1, with no clear D. V was trimmed by 2 bases and J by 6 bases, leaving 7 bases between them. The length of the CDR3 is 12 residues. Germline CDR1 is MNHNY and CDR2 is SVGAGI (reference sequence). The CDR3 bases are TGTGCCAGCAGTTACGTAGGGCCTGAAGCTTTCTTT. This codes for CASSYVGPEAFF.

The chain has TRBV24-1 and TRBJ2-1; D call uncertain. Germline V CDR1 and CDR2: KGHDR, SFDVKD. The CDR3 is 13 residues long. V shed 4 bases and J shed 5 bases, with 8 bases lying between them. CDR3 DNA: TGTGCCACCAGTGACCAACCGGACAATGAGCAGTTCTTC. This codes for CATSDQPDNEQFF.

In this sample, this clonotype turned up many times. The V call is TRBV7-9, the J call TRBJ2-7; D uncertain. CDR3 length: 11 residues. Germline CDR1 reads SEHNR; CDR2 reads FQNEAQ (reference sequence). V was pared by 5 bases and J by 7 bases, with 9 bases between. Here the CDR3 reads CASSRDSEQYF. In DNA form, the CDR3 reads TGTGCCAGCAGCCGCGACTCGGAGCAGTACTTC.

This clonotype came up a few times. This chain connects TRBV4-2 to TRBJ2-4; D perhaps matches TRBD1 (6 bases). The CDR3 is made up of 17 amino acids. In germline, CDR1 is LGHNA, CDR2 YNFKEQ. V was pared by 0 bases and J by 0 bases, with 12 bases between. The CDR3 coding sequence is TGTGCCAGCAGCCAAGACAAGGGGGTCCTAGCCAAAAACATTCAGTACTTC. Translating gives CASSQDKGVLAKNIQYF.

The table lists this clonotype with many counts. CDR3 coding DNA: TGTGCCAGCAGTTACGGGGTCGGCGGGAGTTATGAGCAGTTCTTC. It translates to CASSYGVGGSYEQFF. J is TRBJ2-1 and V is TRBV27; TRBD2 matches at 7 bases. Trimming took 4 bases from V and 8 from J; bases not matched to a gene: 11. Germline CDR1 and CDR2: MNHEY and SMNVEV (reference sequence). The CDR3 sequence is 15 residues long.

This clonotype was counted between two and nine times. DNA for the CDR3: TGTGCCAGCACCCGAGGACAGGGGTCGTATGAGCAGTTCTTC. Translating gives CASTRGQGSYEQFF. This chain connects TRBV28 to TRBJ2-1; TRBD1 matches 9 bases. Germline CDR1 and CDR2: MDHEN and SYDVKM. V gave up 7 bases and J gave up 8 bases; unmatched junction bases: 9. The CDR3 runs to 14 residues.

This clonotype showed up just a few times. The J gene is TRBJ1-3, the V gene TRBV5-1; D might be TRBD1 (6 bases). The CDR3 spans 16 residues. V was pared by 4 bases and J by 0 bases, with 14 bases between. Looked up from germline, CDR1 is SGHRS and CDR2 is YFSETQ. CDR3 residues: CASSLRTESSGNTIYF. CDR3 sequence (DNA): TGCGCCAGCAGCCTCCGGACAGAGAGCTCTGGAAACACCATATATTTT.

This clonotype was seen many times. The rearrangement links TRBV9 to TRBJ2-1; 14 nucleotides match TRBD2. The V gene's germline CDR1 is SGDLS and CDR2 YYNGEE. J gave up 9 bases and V 3 bases, and 5 bases lay outside the gene matches. This CDR3 is built from 15 residues. The CDR3 DNA reads as TGTGCCAGCAGCGCCCGACTAGCGGGAGGGCGTGAGCAGTTCTTC. Protein sequence: CASSARLAGGREQFF.

This clonotype was detected a few times. V and J are TRBV2 and TRBJ2-1, with D perhaps matching TRBD2 (6 bases). This CDR3 is 16 amino acids long. Germline V gives CDR1 SNHLY, CDR2 FYNNEI. Trimming pared 6 bases from V and 0 bases from J, leaving 15 bases between. CDR3 nucleotides: TGTGCCAGCAGATTACCGGGACTGGGCTCCTACAATGAGCAGTTCTTC. This sequence encodes CASRLPGLGSYNEQFF.

In this sample, this clonotype turned up many times. The V gene is TRBV10-3, the J gene TRBJ2-7, with no clear D. The CDR3 totals 15 residues. V was pared by 3 bases and J by 4 bases, with 16 bases between. CDR1 and CDR2 from the germline V gene are ENHRY and SYGVKD. The CDR3 sequence is CAISELWVAAYEQYF. CDR3 bases: TGTGCCATCAGTGAATTATGGGTTGCCGCTTACGAGCAGTACTTC.

This clonotype was detected a few times. The chain has TRBV20-1 and TRBJ2-7; D perhaps matches TRBD2 (5 bases). Germline values: CDR1 DFQATT, CDR2 SNEGSKA (reference sequence). The CDR3 is made up of 13 amino acids. V was shortened by 5 bases and J by 0 bases, with 11 bases between the two germline ends. Written as DNA, the CDR3 is TGCAGTGCTCCCGCGGGCCTCTCCTACGAGCAGTACTTC. Protein sequence: CSAPAGLSYEQYF.

There are many counts of this clonotype. At one end, the junction sequence differs from germline, possibly due to a read error. V gene TRBV5-1 combines with J gene TRBJ1-1; no clear D. The CDR3 runs 12 residues. Germline loops: CDR1 SGHRS, CDR2 YFSETQ. The CDR3 DNA is TGCGCCAGCAGGTTGGCGAACACTGAAGCTTTCTTT. Translation: CASRLANTEAFF.

This clonotype was observed a few times. V usage is TRBV20-1 and J usage is TRBJ2-3, with a tentative D call TRBD1 (5 bases). CDR1 is DFQATT and CDR2 is SNEGSKA in the germline V gene (reference sequence). V gave up 3 bases and J gave up 6 bases, with 13 bases separating them. The CDR3 has 13 amino acids. The CDR3 here is CSARGPDQDTQYF. In DNA, the CDR3 is TGCAGTGCTAGGGGGCCAGACCAGGATACGCAGTATTTT.

The table lists this clonotype with many counts. The CDR3 region has the DNA TGCGCCAGCAGTGAGACATCCGGGACTAGAGTACAGTATTTT. This gives the protein CASSETSGTRVQYF. The chain recombines TRBV10-1 with TRBJ2-3, with 8 bases matching TRBD2. Germline CDR1 is WNHNN and CDR2 is SYGVQD (reference sequence). Trimming took 2 bases from V and 12 from J; bases not matched to a gene: 10. There are 14 residues in the CDR3.

This chain uses TRBV18 with TRBJ2-7; 14 bases map to TRBD2. Losses at the gene ends were 5 bases for V and 6 bases for J; bases not matched to a gene: 6. Germline loops: CDR1 KGHSH, CDR2 LQKENI. The length of the CDR3 is 15 residues. Written as DNA, the CDR3 is TGTGCCAGCTCAGCAGGGACTAGCGGGAGCGGCGAGCAGTACTTC. Translating it yields CASSAGTSGSGEQYF.

Many counts were recorded for this clonotype. This rearrangement joins TRBV18 to TRBJ1-1; 8 positions agree with TRBD1. Per germline, CDR1 KGHSH and CDR2 LQKENI. The CDR3 loop spans 16 amino acids. V trimming: 2 bases; J trimming: 1 base; junction bases outside the gene matches: 6. The CDR3 coding sequence is TGTGCCAGCTCACCAGACAGGGGTTGGAGGAACACTGAAGCTTTCTTT. Protein: CASSPDRGWRNTEAFF. The full variable domain, in which reference TRBV18 and TRBJ1-1 provide the parts outside the CDR3, is NAGVMQNPRHLVRRRGQEARLRCSPMKGHSHVYWYRQLPEEGLKFMVYLQKENIIDESGMPKERFSAEFPKEGPSILRIQQVVRGDSAAYFCASSPDRGWRNTEAFFGQGTRLTVV.

This chain uses TRBV20-1 with TRBJ2-3; TRBD2 matches at 15 bases. Germline CDR1 reads DFQATT; CDR2 reads SNEGSKA (reference sequence). Trimming took 5 bases from V and 0 from J; bases not matched to a gene: 6. The CDR3 contains 17 residues. This chain's CDR3 is CSALRTSGRASTDTQYF. In DNA, the CDR3 is TGCAGTGCTCTACGGACTAGCGGGAGGGCTAGCACAGATACGCAGTATTTT.

This clonotype has just a few counts. The chain uses TRBV28 and TRBJ2-7; 12 bases are a match to TRBD2. CDR1 is MDHEN, CDR2 SYDVKM, per germline. This CDR3 spans 15 amino acids. Trimming took 5 bases from V and 10 from J; bases not matched to a gene: 12. This CDR3 is CASSDGTSGRWGQYF. CDR3 sequence (DNA): TGTGCCAGCAGTGACGGGACTAGCGGGCGGTGGGGTCAGTACTTC.

This clonotype occurred many times. This rearrangement joins TRBV12-3 or TRBV12-4 to TRBJ1-2; D uncertain. CDR3 length: 12 residues. Trimming shortened V by 2 bases and J by 11 bases, and 12 bases separated the two germline ends. This CDR3 reads CASSLSPVAYTF. The CDR3 region has the DNA TGTGCCAGCAGTTTATCTCCGGTGGCTTACACCTTC.

This clonotype was counted many times. The rearrangement links TRBV28 to TRBJ2-1; 15 bases agree with TRBD2. The germline V gene encodes CDR1 MDHEN and CDR2 SYDVKM. The CDR3 runs to 17 residues. V shed 3 bases, J shed 7 bases, and the junction held 7 bases outside the gene matches. As DNA, the CDR3 is TGTGCCAGCAGTTTGTGGACTAGCGGGAGGGCCATGAATGAGCAGTTCTTC. It yields the protein CASSLWTSGRAMNEQFF.

V gene TRBV5-1 combines with J gene TRBJ2-2; perhaps D is TRBD1 or TRBD2 (5 bases each). The CDR3 consists of 16 residues. V shed 4 bases and J shed 8 bases, with 21 bases lying between them. Germline values: CDR1 SGHRS, CDR2 YFSETQ. CDR3 DNA: TGCGCCAGCAGCACGATGACAGAGTCGGGGACGGGGGAGCTGTTTTTT. Its protein is CASSTMTESGTGELFF.

This clonotype has a count of ten or more. This sequence joins TRBV7-8 and TRBJ2-1; no clear D. Germline V gives CDR1 SGHVS, CDR2 FQNEAQ. With 1 base removed from V and 2 bases from J, the gap between germline ends came to 12 bases. This CDR3 contains 16 residues. CDR3 region: CASSLVGGKTYNEQFF. The CDR3 coding sequence is TGTGCCAGCAGCTTAGTGGGCGGAAAGACCTACAATGAGCAGTTCTTC.

This clonotype turned up a few times. The rearrangement links TRBV29-1 to TRBJ2-3; D is possibly TRBD2 (6 bases). Trimming took off 8 bases at V and 1 base at J, with 13 bases between the two ends. Germline V CDR1 and CDR2: SQVTM, ANQGSEA. CDR3 size: 13 residues. CDR3 sequence: CSLAGGGTDTQYF. The CDR3 nucleotides read TGCAGCTTGGCCGGAGGGGGCACAGATACGCAGTATTTT.

This clonotype was found a few times. The rearrangement uses TRBV6-1 and TRBJ2-1; either TRBD1 or TRBD2 may supply D (5 bases each). Looked up from germline, CDR1 is MNHNS and CDR2 is SASEGT. The CDR3 length is 15 residues. V lost 4 bases and J 6 bases, leaving 16 bases between the germline ends. The DNA of the CDR3 is TGTGCCAGCAGTGTGCTGACTGGGACGGGCAATGAGCAGTTCTTC. The encoded protein is CASSVLTGTGNEQFF.

The J gene is TRBJ2-7, the V gene TRBV20-1; D not certain. The CDR3 is 12 amino acids. V was cut by 5 bases and J by 0 bases, with 8 bases left in between. Germline loops: CDR1 DFQATT, CDR2 SNEGSKA (reference sequence). In nucleotides, the CDR3 is TGCAGTGCTCTTGACAACTCCTACGAGCAGTACGTC. This encodes CSALDNSYEQYV.

This clonotype was detected many times. This sequence joins TRBV10-1 and TRBJ2-3; 9 bases are shared with TRBD2. V shed 3 bases and J 3 bases; nucleotides not matched to a gene: 4. CDR1 is WNHNN, CDR2 SYGVQD, per germline (reference sequence). The CDR3 totals 15 residues. CDR3 sequence: CASSDSGGPTDTQYF. Here the CDR3 DNA reads TGCGCCAGCAGTGATAGCGGGGGTCCTACAGATACGCAGTATTTT.

The chain has TRBV7-9 and TRBJ2-7; D is possibly TRBD1 (6 bases). Trimming took 1 base from V and 7 from J, leaving 14 bases between them. The CDR3 contains 14 residues. CDR1 and CDR2 from the germline V gene are SEHNR and FQNEAQ (reference sequence). CDR3 DNA: TGTGCCAGCAGCTTAGTTCCAGGGGAATTGGAGCAGTACTTC. This codes for CASSLVPGELEQYF.

This rearrangement joins TRBV3-1 to TRBJ2-5; 9 bases match TRBD2. With 5 bases clipped from V and 2 bases from J, the junction kept 9 bases outside the gene matches. The germline gives CDR1 LGHDT, CDR2 YNNKEL (reference sequence). This CDR3 comprises 16 residues. The CDR3 nucleotides read TGTGCCAGCAGCTCCGTCAGCGGGGGGTATCAAGAGACCCAGTACTTC. Translated: CASSSVSGGYQETQYF.

In this sample, this clonotype turned up a few times. V is TRBV10-3 and J is TRBJ2-3, with 7 bases that match TRBD1. Germline assignment: CDR1 ENHRY and CDR2 SYGVKD. J gave up 2 bases and V 4 bases, and 6 bases lay outside the gene matches. This CDR3 is built from 15 residues. The CDR3 DNA follows: TGTGCCATCAGTGGACAGGGCATCCTCACAGATACGCAGTATTTT. It encodes CAISGQGILTDTQYF.

In its sample, this clonotype was seen many times. This chain links TRBV10-3 with TRBJ2-7; a weak D match, TRBD1 (6 bases). The CDR3 is 13 amino acids. Germline V gene sequence: CDR1 ENHRY, CDR2 SYGVKD. The V gene lost 8 bases and the J gene lost 2 bases, with 13 bases spanning the gap. The CDR3 DNA reads as TGTGCCATCCGCGGACAGAGCACCTACGAGCAGTACTTC. Protein: CAIRGQSTYEQYF.